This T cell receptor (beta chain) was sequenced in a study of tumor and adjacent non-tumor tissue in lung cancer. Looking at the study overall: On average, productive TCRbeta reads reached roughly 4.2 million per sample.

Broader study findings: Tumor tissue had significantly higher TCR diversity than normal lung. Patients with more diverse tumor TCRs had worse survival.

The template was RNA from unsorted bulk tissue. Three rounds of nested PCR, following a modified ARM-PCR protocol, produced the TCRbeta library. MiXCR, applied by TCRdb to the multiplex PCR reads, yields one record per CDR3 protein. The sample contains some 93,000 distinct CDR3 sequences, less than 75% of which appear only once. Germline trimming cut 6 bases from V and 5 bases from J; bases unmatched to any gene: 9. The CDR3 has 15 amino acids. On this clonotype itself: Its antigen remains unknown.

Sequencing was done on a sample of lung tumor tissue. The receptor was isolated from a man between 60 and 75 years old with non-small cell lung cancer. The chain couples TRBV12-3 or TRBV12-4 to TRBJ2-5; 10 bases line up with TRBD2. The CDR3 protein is CASSGLAGVMETQYF. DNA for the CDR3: TGTGCCAGCAGCGGGCTAGCGGGAGTGATGGAGACCCAGTACTTC.